This TCR beta chain originates from a study of tumor-infiltrating lymphocytes in primary liver carcinoma. The blood RNA (from unsorted whole blood) was obtained, and germline DNA was also extracted. Chronic HBV infection, untreated so far, was present in the patients. A single count supports this clonotype. Trimming removed 9 bases from V and 4 bases from J, with 7 bases in between. Germline assignment: CDR1 KGHDR and CDR2 SFDVKD. CDR3 length equals 11 residues. Total RNA amounting to around 530 ng was the source from which TCR beta cDNA was made with a constant-region primer. ARM-PCR was slightly modified, and three nested multiplex PCR rounds with it gave rise to the TCR beta libraries. TRBV1-TRBV30 forward and Cbeta reverse primers drove the first two roughly 10-cycle rounds. MiXCR, run by TCRdb on the multiplex PCR reads, gives a single entry per CDR3 protein. The sample carries fewer than 350,000 distinct CDR3 sequences, less than 70% recorded once.

The genes are TRBV24-1 and TRBJ2-3, with no clear D. The receptor was derived from a man between 40 and 49 years old with primary liver carcinoma and hepatitis B virus infection. The specimen was peripheral blood. The CDR3 reads CATGDPDTQYF. CDR3 coding DNA: TGTGCCACCGGCGACCCAGATACGCAGTATTTT.